This T cell receptor (beta chain) is drawn from a study of cytomegalovirus exposure and HLA in healthy donors. Study overall: For the approximately 410 genotyped donors, more than 65% fell within the Caucasian-associated ancestry cluster. Findings and limits, study-wide: The study found most TCR sequences rare, yet found some public TCRs in many donors.

Both 60 Vbeta primers and 13 Jbeta primers went into the PCR. Method: immunoSEQ multiplex PCR; TCRdb's copy keeps in-frame clones and lacks some. The data show about 90,000 clones, with more than 60% seen just once and about 3.8% held by the top ten. In regard to this clone: Its specificity is not known.

There are 15 residues in the CDR3. V lost 5 bases, J lost 4 bases, and 9 bases stayed unmatched. Germline CDR1 reads SGHTA; CDR2 reads FQGTGA. The TCR sequence derives from a man aged 25-45 years in good health and CMV-seronegative. V is TRBV7-3 and J is TRBJ2-3; 7 bases fit TRBD2. Sequencing was performed on PBMCs. The CDR3 DNA follows: TGTGCCAGCAGCCAGCGGTCGGCGGGAGCAGATACGCAGTATTTT. Translating it yields CASSQRSAGADTQYF.